The 9 T cell receptor beta chains listed next were all sequenced from one sample in a study of OX40 agonist ivuxolimab in advanced cancers. Profiling relied on immunoSEQ multiplex PCR, and the TCRdb table lists in-frame clones only, not all of them. Altogether more than 85,000 clones are present, roughly 80% being singletons, with the ten largest covering 1.4% to 1.5%. The specimen was CD4+ or CD8+ T cells sorted from blood, collected in a trial of the OX40 agonist ivuxolimab. Source of these receptors: an adult with an advanced solid tumor such as melanoma, head and neck, liver or kidney cancer.

V and J are TRBV6-1 and TRBJ1-6; tentatively, D is TRBD1 (6 bases). This CDR3 has 13 amino acids. V was cut by 7 bases and J by 10 bases, with 14 bases left in between. From germline, CDR1 is MNHNS and CDR2 SASEGT. The CDR3 sequence is CASIDRTVSPLHF. The CDR3 DNA reads TGTGCCAGCATTGACAGGACGGTGTCACCCCTCCACTTT.

The V and J genes are TRBV7-2 and TRBJ2-1, with a tentative D call TRBD2 (6 bases). CDR1 and CDR2 from the germline V gene are SGHTA and FQGNSA. The CDR3 contains 18 residues. Trimming pared 5 bases from V and 1 base from J, leaving 21 bases between. Written as DNA, the CDR3 is TGTGCCAGCAGCCCGCGCCCACTGGGTAGCGGTTCCTACAATGAGCAGTTCTTC. Protein sequence: CASSPRPLGSGSYNEQFF.

This chain links TRBV4-1 with TRBJ2-7, with 10 bases identical to TRBD2. Germline CDR1 is MGHRA and CDR2 is YSYEKL. The CDR3 has 17 residues. V lost 4 bases to trimming and J lost 4 bases; unmatched junction nucleotides: 13. For the CDR3, the DNA is TGCGCCAGCAGCCGCCGAACGGGGCTAGCGGGAGAATACGAGCAGTACTTC. Protein product: CASSRRTGLAGEYEQYF.

V is TRBV30 and J is TRBJ2-1; D gene uncertain. In germline, CDR1 is GTSNPN, CDR2 SVGIG (reference sequence). The CDR3 is made up of 15 amino acids. V lost 2 bases and J 0 bases, leaving 11 bases between the germline ends. The chain's CDR3 is CAWSPSLSSYNEQFF. CDR3 bases: TGTGCCTGGAGTCCCTCTCTGAGCTCCTACAATGAGCAGTTCTTC.

This clone was seen more than once but under ten times. The rearrangement links TRBV9 to TRBJ1-3; no clear D gene. The CDR3 length is 15 residues. Trimming took off 3 bases at V and 7 bases at J, with 17 bases between the two ends. Germline CDR1 is SGDLS and CDR2 is YYNGEE. CDR3 bases: TGTGCCAGCAGCGCCACTACCGGCAGGAGGAACACCATATATTTT. As protein: CASSATTGRRNTIYF.

V gene TRBV2 combines with J gene TRBJ2-3; 10 bases agree with TRBD2. Germline CDR1 SNHLY, CDR2 FYNNEI. This CDR3 is 16 amino acids long. V was pared by 5 bases and J by 1 base, with 6 bases of the junction left unmatched. CDR3: CASSYSTSGGTDTQYF. In nucleotides, the CDR3 is TGTGCCAGCAGTTACTCTACTAGCGGGGGCACAGATACGCAGTATTTT.

The genes are TRBV15 and TRBJ1-5, with 11 bases that match TRBD1. The CDR3 length is 16 residues. The germline V gene encodes CDR1 LNHNV and CDR2 YYDKDF (reference sequence). The V gene end was trimmed by 4 bases and the J gene end by 6 bases; junction bases not matched to a gene: 8. CDR3 loop: CATSTSGQGAVQPQHF. CDR3 DNA: TGTGCCACCAGCACCTCCGGACAGGGGGCAGTTCAGCCCCAGCATTTT. The entire variable domain, with the rest obtained from reference TRBV15 and TRBJ1-5, is as follows: DAMVIQNPRYQVTQFGKPVTLSCSQTLNHNVMYWYQQKSSQAPKLLFHYYDKDFNNEADTPDNFQSRRPNTSFCFLDIRSPGLGDTAMYLCATSTSGQGAVQPQHFGDGTRLSIL.

The genes are TRBV11-2 and TRBJ2-7; D unclear. The CDR3 runs 11 residues. The V and J ends lost 2 bases and 6 bases respectively, with 5 bases between them. Germline V gene lookup returns CDR1 SGHAT and CDR2 FQNNGV. As DNA, the CDR3 is TGTGCCAGCAGCTTAACACTCGAGCAGTACTTC. Translation gives CASSLTLEQYF.

In this sample, this clone turned up once. The chain joins TRBV6-5 to TRBJ1-5, with a possible D match to TRBD1 (5 bases). The CDR3 is made up of 14 amino acids. The germline V and J ends were trimmed by 2 bases and 5 bases, with 10 bases remaining between them. In germline, CDR1 is MNHEY, CDR2 SVGAGI. The CDR3 DNA sequence: TGTGCCAGCAGTTACAGTGGGGGGGATCAGCCCCAGCATTTT. Translated, it gives CASSYSGGDQPQHF.